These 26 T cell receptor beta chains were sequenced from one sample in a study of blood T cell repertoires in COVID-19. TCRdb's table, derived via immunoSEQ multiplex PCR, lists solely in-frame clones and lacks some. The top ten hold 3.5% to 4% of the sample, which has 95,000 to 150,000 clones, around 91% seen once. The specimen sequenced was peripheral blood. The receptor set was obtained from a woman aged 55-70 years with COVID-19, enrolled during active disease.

In DNA form, the CDR3 reads TGCAGCGTGGCTCGGGAGGGGGCCTTCACAGATACGCAGTATTTT. It translates to CSVAREGAFTDTQYF. This sequence joins TRBV29-1 and TRBJ2-3; a possible D gene is TRBD2 (8 bases). CDR1 is SQVTM and CDR2 is ANQGSEA in the germline V gene. The CDR3 totals 15 residues. V lost 6 bases, J lost 2 bases, and 18 bases lay in between.

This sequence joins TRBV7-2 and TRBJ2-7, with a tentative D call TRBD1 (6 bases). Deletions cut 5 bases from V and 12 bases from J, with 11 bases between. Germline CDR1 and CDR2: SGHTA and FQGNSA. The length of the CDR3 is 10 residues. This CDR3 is CASSRRGGYF. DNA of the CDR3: TGTGCCAGCAGCCGACGAGGGGGGTACTTC.

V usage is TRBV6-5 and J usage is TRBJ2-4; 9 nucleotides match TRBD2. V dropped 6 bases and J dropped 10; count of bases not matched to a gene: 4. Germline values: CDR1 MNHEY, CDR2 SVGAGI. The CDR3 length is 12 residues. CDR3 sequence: CASRPAGGIQYF. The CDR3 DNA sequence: TGTGCCAGCAGACCCGCGGGAGGGATTCAGTACTTC.

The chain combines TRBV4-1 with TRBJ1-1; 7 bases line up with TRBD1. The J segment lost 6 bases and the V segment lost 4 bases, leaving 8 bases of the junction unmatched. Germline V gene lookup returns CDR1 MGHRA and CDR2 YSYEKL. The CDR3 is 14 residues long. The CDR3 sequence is CASSPGGTDPEAFF. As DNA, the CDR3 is TGCGCCAGCAGCCCAGGGGGGACAGACCCTGAAGCTTTCTTT.

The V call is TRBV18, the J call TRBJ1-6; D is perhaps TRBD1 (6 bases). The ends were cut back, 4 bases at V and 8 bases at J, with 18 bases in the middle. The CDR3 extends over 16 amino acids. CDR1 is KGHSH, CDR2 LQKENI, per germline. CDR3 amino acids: CASSRSPGGQDSPLHF. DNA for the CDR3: TGTGCCAGCTCACGCTCCCCCGGGGGGCAGGATTCACCCCTCCACTTT.

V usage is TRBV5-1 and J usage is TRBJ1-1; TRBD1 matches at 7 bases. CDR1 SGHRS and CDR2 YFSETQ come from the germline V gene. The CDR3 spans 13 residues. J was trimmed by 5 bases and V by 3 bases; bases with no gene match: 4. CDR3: CASSSGQTTEAFF. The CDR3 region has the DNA TGCGCCAGCAGCTCGGGACAGACAACTGAAGCTTTCTTT. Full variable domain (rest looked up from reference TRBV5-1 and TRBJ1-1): KAGVTQTPRYLIKTRGQQVTLSCSPISGHRSVSWYQQTPGQGLQFLFEYFSETQRNKGNFPGRFSGRQFSNSRSEMNVSTLELGDSALYLCASSSGQTTEAFFGQGTRLTVV.

This CDR3 is CASSPRGGASYGYTF. CDR3 DNA: TGTGCCAGCAGCCCCCGGGGGGGGGCGTCCTATGGCTACACCTTC. V and J are TRBV7-9 and TRBJ1-2; weak D call: TRBD1 (6 bases). The V gene lost 5 bases and the J gene lost 4 bases, with 17 bases spanning the gap. From germline, CDR1 is SEHNR and CDR2 FQNEAQ (reference sequence). CDR3 length: 15 amino acids.

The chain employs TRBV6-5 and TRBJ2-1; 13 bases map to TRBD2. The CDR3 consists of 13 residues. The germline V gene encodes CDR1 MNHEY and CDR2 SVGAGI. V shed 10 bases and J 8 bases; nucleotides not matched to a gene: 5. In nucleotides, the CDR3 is TGTGCCACCAGACTAGCGGGGGGTTATGAGCAGTTCTTC. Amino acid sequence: CATRLAGGYEQFF.

CDR3 residues: CASSLAGVGYTGELFF. CDR3 nucleotide sequence: TGTGCCAGCAGTCTAGCAGGGGTCGGGTACACCGGGGAGCTGTTTTTT. The V and J genes are TRBV6-2 or TRBV6-3 and TRBJ2-2, with TRBD1 as a possible D gene (6 bases). This CDR3 has 16 residues. Germline loops: CDR1 MNHEY, CDR2 SVGEGT. Trimming removed 5 bases from V and 3 bases from J, with 16 bases in between.

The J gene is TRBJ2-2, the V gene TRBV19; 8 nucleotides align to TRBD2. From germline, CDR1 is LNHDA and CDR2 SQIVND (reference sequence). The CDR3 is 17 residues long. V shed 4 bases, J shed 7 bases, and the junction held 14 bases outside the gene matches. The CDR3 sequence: CASSTGVAGPQVGELFF. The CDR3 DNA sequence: TGTGCCAGTAGTACAGGGGTAGCGGGACCTCAAGTCGGGGAGCTGTTTTTT.

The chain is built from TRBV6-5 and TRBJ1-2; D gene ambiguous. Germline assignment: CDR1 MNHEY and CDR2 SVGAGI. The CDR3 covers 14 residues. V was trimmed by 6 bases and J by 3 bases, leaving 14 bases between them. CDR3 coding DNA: TGTGCCAGCAGCGAGACTCTCGCAGACTATGGCTACACCTTC. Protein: CASSETLADYGYTF.

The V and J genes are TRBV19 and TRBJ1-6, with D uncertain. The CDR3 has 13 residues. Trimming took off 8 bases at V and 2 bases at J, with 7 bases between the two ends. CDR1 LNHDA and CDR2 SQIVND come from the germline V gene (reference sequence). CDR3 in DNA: TGTGCCAGTGGGCGTACCTATAATTCACCCCTCCACTTT. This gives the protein CASGRTYNSPLHF.

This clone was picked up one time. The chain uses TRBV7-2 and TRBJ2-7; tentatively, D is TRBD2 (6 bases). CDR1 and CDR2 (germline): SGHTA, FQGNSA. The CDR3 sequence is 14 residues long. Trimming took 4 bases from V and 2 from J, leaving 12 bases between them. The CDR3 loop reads CASSSRGGTYEQYF. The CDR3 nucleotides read TGTGCCAGCAGCTCCCGTGGGGGGACCTACGAGCAGTACTTC. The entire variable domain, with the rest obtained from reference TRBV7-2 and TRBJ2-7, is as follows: GAGVSQSPSNKVTEKGKDVELRCDPISGHTALYWYRQSLGQGLEFLIYFQGNSAPDKSGLPSDRFSAERTGGSVSTLTIQRTQQEDSAVYLCASSSRGGTYEQYFGPGTRLTVT.

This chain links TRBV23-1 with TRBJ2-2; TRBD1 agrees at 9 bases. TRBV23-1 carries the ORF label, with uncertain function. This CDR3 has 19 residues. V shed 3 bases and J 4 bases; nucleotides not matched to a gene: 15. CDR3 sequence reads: CASSHSGTGKAHSTGELFF. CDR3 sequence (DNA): TGCGCCAGCAGTCATTCCGGGACAGGGAAGGCCCACAGCACCGGGGAGCTGTTTTTT.

This CDR3 reads CATGTSTDTQYF. The CDR3 nucleotides are TGTGCCACCGGTACAAGCACAGATACGCAGTATTTT. The chain carries TRBV24-1 and TRBJ2-3; D not resolved. The V end lost 9 bases, the J end lost 0 bases, and 6 bases lay between the germline ends. Looked up from germline, CDR1 is KGHDR and CDR2 is SFDVKD. The CDR3 runs 12 residues.

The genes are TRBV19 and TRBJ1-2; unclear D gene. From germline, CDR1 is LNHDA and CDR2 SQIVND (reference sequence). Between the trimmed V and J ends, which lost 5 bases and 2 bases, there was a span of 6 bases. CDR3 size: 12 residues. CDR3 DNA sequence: TGTGCCAGTAGTCCCAGGAACTATGGCTACACCTTC. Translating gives CASSPRNYGYTF.

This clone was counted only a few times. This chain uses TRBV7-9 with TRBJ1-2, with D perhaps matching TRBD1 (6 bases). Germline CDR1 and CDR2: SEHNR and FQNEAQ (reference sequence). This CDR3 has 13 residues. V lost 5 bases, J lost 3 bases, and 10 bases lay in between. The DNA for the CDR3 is TGTGCCAGCAGCCTAGGGGGGGACTATGGCTACACCTTC. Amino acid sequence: CASSLGGDYGYTF.

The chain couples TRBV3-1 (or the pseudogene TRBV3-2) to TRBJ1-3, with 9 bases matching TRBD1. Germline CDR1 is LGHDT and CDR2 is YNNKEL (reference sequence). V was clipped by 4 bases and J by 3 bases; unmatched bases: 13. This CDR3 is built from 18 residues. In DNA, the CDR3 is TGTGCCAGCAGCCGTTATTTTGGACAGGGGACATATGGAAACACCATATATTTT. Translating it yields CASSRYFGQGTYGNTIYF.

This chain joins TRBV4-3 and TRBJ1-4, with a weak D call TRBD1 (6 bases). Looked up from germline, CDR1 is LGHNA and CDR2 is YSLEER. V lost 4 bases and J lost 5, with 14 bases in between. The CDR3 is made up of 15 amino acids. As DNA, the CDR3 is TGCGCCAGCAGCCTGGAAGGGGGGGCGAATGAAAAACTGTTTTTT. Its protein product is CASSLEGGANEKLFF.

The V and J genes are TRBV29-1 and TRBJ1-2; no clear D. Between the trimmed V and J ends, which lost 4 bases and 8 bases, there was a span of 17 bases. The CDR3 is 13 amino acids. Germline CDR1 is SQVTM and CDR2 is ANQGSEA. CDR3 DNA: TGCAGCGTTGGGGCCGGGAGTGTGGGGGGCTACACCTTC. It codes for CSVGAGSVGGYTF.

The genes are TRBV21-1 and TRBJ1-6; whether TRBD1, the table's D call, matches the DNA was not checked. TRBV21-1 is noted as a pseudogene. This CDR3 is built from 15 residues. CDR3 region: CARARQGSYNSPLHF. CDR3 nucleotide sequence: TGTGCCAGAGCGAGACAGGGCTCCTATAATTCACCCCTCCACTTT.

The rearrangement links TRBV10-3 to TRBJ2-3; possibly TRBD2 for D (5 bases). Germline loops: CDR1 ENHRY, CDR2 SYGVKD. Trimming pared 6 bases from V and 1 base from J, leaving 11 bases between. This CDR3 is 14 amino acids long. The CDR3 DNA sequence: TGTGCCATCAGGACTTCAGCGGGCACAGATACGCAGTATTTT. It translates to CAIRTSAGTDTQYF.

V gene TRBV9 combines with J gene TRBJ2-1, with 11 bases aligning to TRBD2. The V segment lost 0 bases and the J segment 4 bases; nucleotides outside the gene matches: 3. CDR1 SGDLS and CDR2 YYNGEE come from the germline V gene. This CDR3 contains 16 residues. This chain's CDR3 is CASSVAGTSGYNEQFF. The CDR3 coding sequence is TGTGCCAGCAGCGTAGCTGGGACTAGCGGTTACAATGAGCAGTTCTTC.

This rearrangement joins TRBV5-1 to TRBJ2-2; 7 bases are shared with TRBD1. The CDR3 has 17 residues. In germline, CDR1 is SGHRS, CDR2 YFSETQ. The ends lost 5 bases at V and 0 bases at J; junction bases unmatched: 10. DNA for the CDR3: TGCGCCAGCAGTACCTCGGGACAGTCCACGAACACCGGGGAGCTGTTTTTT. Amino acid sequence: CASSTSGQSTNTGELFF.

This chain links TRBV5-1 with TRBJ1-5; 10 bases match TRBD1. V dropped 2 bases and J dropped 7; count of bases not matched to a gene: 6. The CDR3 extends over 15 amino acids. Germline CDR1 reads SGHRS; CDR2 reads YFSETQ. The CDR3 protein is CASSLGPGQGQPQHF. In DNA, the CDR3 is TGCGCCAGCAGCTTAGGCCCGGGACAGGGGCAGCCCCAGCATTTT.

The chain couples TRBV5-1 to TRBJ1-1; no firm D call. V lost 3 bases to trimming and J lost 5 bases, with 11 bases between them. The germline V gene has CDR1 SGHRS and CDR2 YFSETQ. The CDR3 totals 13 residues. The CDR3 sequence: CASSSAGRTEAFF. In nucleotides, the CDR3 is TGCGCCAGCAGCTCTGCGGGGAGAACTGAAGCTTTCTTT.